The TCR beta chain described here comes from a study of response to subunit inactivated influenza vaccine. Study observations and caveats: Authors suggested each seasonal flu vaccination may recruit only limited numbers of new T cells.

This clonotype was counted only a few times. Its specificity is unknown. A single record per CDR3 protein comes from TCRdb applying MiXCR to the RT-PCR reads. The profile shows 650,000 to 850,000 distinct CDR3 sequences, approximately 15% of them singletons. The ends were cut back, 1 base at V and 8 bases at J, with 9 bases in the middle. Germline-derived CDR1 and CDR2 are DFQATT and SNEGSKA (reference sequence). There are 11 residues in the CDR3. The sample was PBMCs from blood, taken approximately 15 days before vaccination. The V gene is TRBV20-1, the J gene TRBJ2-7; a weak D match, TRBD1 (7 bases). This receptor was taken from a man aged 50-60 years who received an inactivated influenza vaccine. The CDR3 reads CSARAGGQQYF. CDR3 sequence (DNA): TGCAGTGCTAGAGCAGGGGGGCAGCAGTACTTC.